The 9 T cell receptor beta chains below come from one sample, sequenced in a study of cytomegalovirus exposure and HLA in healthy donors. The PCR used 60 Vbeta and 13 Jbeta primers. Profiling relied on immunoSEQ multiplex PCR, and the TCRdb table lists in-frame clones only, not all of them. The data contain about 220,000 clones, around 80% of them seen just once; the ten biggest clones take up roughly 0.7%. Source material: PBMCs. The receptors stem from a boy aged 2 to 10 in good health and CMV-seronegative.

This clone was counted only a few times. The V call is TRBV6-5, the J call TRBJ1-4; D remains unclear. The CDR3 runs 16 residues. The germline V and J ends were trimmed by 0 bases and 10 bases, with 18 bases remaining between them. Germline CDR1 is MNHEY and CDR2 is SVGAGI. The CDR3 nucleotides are TGTGCCAGCAGTTACTCCCTTGGACTTCAACTCGGAAAACTGTTTTTT. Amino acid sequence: CASSYSLGLQLGKLFF.

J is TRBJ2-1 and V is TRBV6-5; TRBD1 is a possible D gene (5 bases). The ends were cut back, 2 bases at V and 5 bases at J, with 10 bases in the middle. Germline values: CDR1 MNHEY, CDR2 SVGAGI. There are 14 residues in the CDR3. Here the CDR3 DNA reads TGTGCCAGCAGTTACGGGGCCCAGCACAATGAGCAGTTCTTC. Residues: CASSYGAQHNEQFF.

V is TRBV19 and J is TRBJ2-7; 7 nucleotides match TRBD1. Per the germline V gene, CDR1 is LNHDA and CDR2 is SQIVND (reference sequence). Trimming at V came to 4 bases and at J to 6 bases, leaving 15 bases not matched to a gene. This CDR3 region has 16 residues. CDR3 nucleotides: TGTGCCAGTAGTAACGCCGGGACAGATACCCTCGCCGAGCAGTACTTC. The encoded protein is CASSNAGTDTLAEQYF.

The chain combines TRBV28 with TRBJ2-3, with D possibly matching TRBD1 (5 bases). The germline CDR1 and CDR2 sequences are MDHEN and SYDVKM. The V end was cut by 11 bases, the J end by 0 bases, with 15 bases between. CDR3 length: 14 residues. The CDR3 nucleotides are TGTGCCGGGGCCGGACCGATAAGCACAGATACGCAGTATTTT. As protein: CAGAGPISTDTQYF.

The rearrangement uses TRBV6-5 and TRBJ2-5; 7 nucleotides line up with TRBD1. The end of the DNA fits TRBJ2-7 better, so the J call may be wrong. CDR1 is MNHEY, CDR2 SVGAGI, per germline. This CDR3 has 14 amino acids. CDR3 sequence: CASSGEQGWYEQYF. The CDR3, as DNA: TGTGCCAGCAGTGGAGAACAGGGGTGGTACGAGCAGTACTTC.

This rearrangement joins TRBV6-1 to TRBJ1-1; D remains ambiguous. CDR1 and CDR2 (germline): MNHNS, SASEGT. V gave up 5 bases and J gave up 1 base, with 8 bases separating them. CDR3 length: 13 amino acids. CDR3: CASSSTANTEAFF. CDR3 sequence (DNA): TGTGCCAGCAGTTCAACAGCGAACACTGAAGCTTTCTTT.

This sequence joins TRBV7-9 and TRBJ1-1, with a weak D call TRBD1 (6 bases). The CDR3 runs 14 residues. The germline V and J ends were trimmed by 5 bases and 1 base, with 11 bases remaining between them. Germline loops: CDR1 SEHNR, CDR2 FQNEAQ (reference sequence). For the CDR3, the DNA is TGTGCCAGCAGCCACAGGGAGGGGAACACTGAAGCTTTCTTT. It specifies CASSHREGNTEAFF.

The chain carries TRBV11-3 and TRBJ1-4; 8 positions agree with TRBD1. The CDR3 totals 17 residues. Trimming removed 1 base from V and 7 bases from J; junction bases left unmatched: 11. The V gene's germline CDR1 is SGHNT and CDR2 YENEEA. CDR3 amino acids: CASSLGADRATCEKLFF. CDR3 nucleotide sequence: TGTGCCAGCAGCTTAGGCGCGGACAGGGCTACGTGTGAAAAACTGTTTTTT. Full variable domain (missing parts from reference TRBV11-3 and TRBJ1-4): EAGVVQSPRYKIIEKKQPVAFWCNPISGHNTLYWYLQNLGQGPELLIRYENEEAVDDSQLPKDRFSAERLKGVDSTLKIQPAELGDSAVYLCASSLGADRATCEKLFFGSGTQLSVL.

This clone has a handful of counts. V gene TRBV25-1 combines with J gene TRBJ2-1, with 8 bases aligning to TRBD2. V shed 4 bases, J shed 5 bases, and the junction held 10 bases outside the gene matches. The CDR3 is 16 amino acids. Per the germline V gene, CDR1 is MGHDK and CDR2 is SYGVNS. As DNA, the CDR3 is TGTGCCAGCAGTGCCCCCGGGAGCGGGAGCAACAATGAGCAGTTCTTC. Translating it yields CASSAPGSGSNNEQFF.